Listed below are T cell receptor beta chains from one sample, sequenced in a study of a mutant IDH1 vaccine in newly diagnosed glioma. Which antigens these TCRs recognize remains unknown. Produced via immunoSEQ multiplex PCR; TCRdb's table is partial and in-frame only. The sample has approximately 25,000 clones; about 81% are singletons. The material sequenced was PBMCs, taken from a glioma patient whose treatment included an IDH1 peptide vaccine. These receptor sequences come from a man aged 40-55 years with glioma. Some clones in this sample may be carry-over from other donors' samples. Each CDR3 is given with its conserved first and last residue. D genes are given only for firm matches.

J gene: TRBJ1-3
D gene: TRBD1
V gene: TRBV4-3
CDR3 protein: CASSQDPTGGNGNTIYF
CDR3 DNA: TGCGCCAGCAGCCAAGATCCCACAGGGGGCAATGGAAACACCATATATTTT

J gene: TRBJ2-6
D gene: NA
V gene: TRBV29-1
CDR3 protein: CSVVRGTGANVLTF
CDR3 DNA: TGCAGCGTCGTCAGGGGAACTGGGGCCAACGTCCTGACTTTC

J gene: TRBJ2-2
D gene: TRBD1
V gene: TRBV10-3
CDR3 protein: CAIRTGQGTGELFF
CDR3 DNA: TGTGCCATCAGAACGGGACAGGGGACCGGGGAGCTGTTTTTT

J gene: TRBJ2-7
D gene: NA
V gene: TRBV7-6
CDR3 protein: CASSSQGVHEQYF
CDR3 DNA: TGTGCCAGCAGCTCCCAAGGGGTTCACGAGCAGTACTTC

J gene: TRBJ2-2
D gene: NA
V gene: TRBV9
CDR3 protein: CASSVGLQGWTGELFF
CDR3 DNA: TGTGCCAGCAGCGTAGGTCTACAGGGTTGGACCGGGGAGCTGTTTTTT

J gene: TRBJ2-7
D gene: NA
V gene: TRBV5-4
CDR3 protein: CASSPGVGDEQYF
CDR3 DNA: TGTGCCAGCAGCCCGGGGGTCGGAGACGAGCAGTACTTC

J gene: TRBJ1-1
D gene: NA
V gene: TRBV2
CDR3 protein: CASHRNTEAFF
CDR3 DNA: TGTGCCTCACACCGGAATACTGAAGCTTTCTTT

J gene: TRBJ1-1
D gene: TRBD1
V gene: TRBV2
CDR3 protein: CASSVGQGELAEAFF
CDR3 DNA: TGTGCCAGCAGTGTGGGACAGGGAGAACTTGCTGAAGCTTTCTTT

J gene: TRBJ2-7
D gene: NA
V gene: TRBV13
CDR3 protein: CASSETSPEQYF
CDR3 DNA: TGTGCCAGCAGCGAGACGAGTCCCGAGCAGTACTTC

J gene: TRBJ2-5
D gene: TRBD2
V gene: TRBV7-6
CDR3 protein: CASSLTSGGFGETQYF
CDR3 DNA: TGTGCCAGCAGCCTAACTAGCGGGGGGTTCGGAGAGACCCAGTACTTC